This T cell receptor (beta chain) stems from a study of OX40 agonist ivuxolimab in advanced cancers. Looking at the study overall: Six ivuxolimab dose levels, 0.01 to 10 mg/kg, were given intravenously every 2 weeks. Overall study results and limits: Expanded clones were, on average, more numerous in CD8+ T cells than in CD4+.

Using immunoSEQ multiplex PCR, the repertoire was profiled, and TCRdb retains in-frame clones only, with some absent. The data hold some 64,000 clones, with nearly 95% observed a single time. Trimming shortened V by 0 bases and J by 1 base, and 6 bases separated the two germline ends. This CDR3 contains 14 residues. Germline CDR1 SGHAT, CDR2 FQNNGV. A history of autoimmune disease or systemic immunosuppression excluded patients. As for this clone: The antigen is not known.

The sequencing used CD4+ or CD8+ T cells sorted from blood, collected in a trial of the OX40 agonist ivuxolimab. The sequence was collected from an adult with an advanced solid tumor such as melanoma, head and neck, liver or kidney cancer. This sequence joins TRBV11-2 and TRBJ1-1; D ambiguous. This CDR3 reads CASSLEGPNTEAFF. CDR3 bases: TGTGCCAGCAGCTTAGAAGGGCCGAACACTGAAGCTTTCTTT.